Detailed here is one T cell receptor (beta chain). The data belong to a study of T cell changes during pregnancy in multiple sclerosis. Profiling relied on immunoSEQ multiplex PCR, and the TCRdb table lists in-frame clones only, not all of them. This sample yields 50,000 or so clones, of which 91% are seen a single time; about 0.49% belongs to the top ten. Material: CD4+ T cells from peripheral blood mononuclear cells, obtained after pregnancy. The sequence was collected from a female donor in good health, enrolled as a control in a pregnancy study.

The CDR3 nucleotides are TGTGCCAGCAGCCCCGGGAGCCCGATAACCTACGAGCAGTACTTC. Encoded protein: CASSPGSPITYEQYF. This chain joins TRBV6-5 and TRBJ2-7, with a tentative D call TRBD2 (6 bases). V lost 6 bases to trimming and J lost 2 bases, with 17 bases between them. This CDR3 is built from 15 residues. The germline CDR1 and CDR2 sequences are MNHEY and SVGAGI.